This T cell receptor (beta chain) stems from a study of blood T cell repertoires in COVID-19. Study-wide context: Acute-phase and convalescent COVID-19 samples originated in the United States, Italy and Spain. PBMCs, B-cell-depleted T cells, or T cells were the source of the cDNA or gDNA that made up the material.

V lost 3 bases and J 10 bases, leaving 19 bases between the germline ends. The V gene's germline CDR1 is LGHDT and CDR2 YNNKEL (reference sequence). The CDR3 spans 15 residues. Profiling relied on immunoSEQ multiplex PCR, and the TCRdb table lists in-frame clones only, not all of them. The data contain 100,000 to 120,000 clones, 72% of them singletons. Sequencing was performed on peripheral blood. This receptor was identified in a woman aged 55-70 years with acute or convalescent COVID-19. The rearrangement joins TRBV3-1 (or the pseudogene TRBV3-2) to TRBJ1-5; D call uncertain. CDR3: CASSHGANEDRPQHF. The CDR3 coding sequence is TGTGCCAGCAGCCATGGAGCCAACGAAGATCGTCCCCAGCATTTT.